This TCR beta chain appears in the sequencing data of a study of blood T cell repertoires in COVID-19. Overall study context: Samples came from the United States, Italy and Spain, spanning acute and convalescent COVID-19. From T cells, B-cell-depleted T cells, or PBMCs came the material, which was cDNA or gDNA.

The germline V gene has CDR1 SGHAT and CDR2 FQNNGV. With 4 bases removed from V and 7 bases from J, the gap between germline ends came to 13 bases. This CDR3 is built from 13 residues. TCRdb keeps only in-frame clones here, not all; method: immunoSEQ multiplex PCR. The sample has about 72,000 clones; 82% are singletons. The gene calls are TRBV11-2 and TRBJ2-5; D gene unclear. This sequence was found in a human donor in a cohort sampled during active COVID-19. The sequencing input was peripheral blood. Here the CDR3 DNA reads TGTGCCAGCAGCTCAACTGCTCCGGGGACCCAGTACTTC. Translation gives CASSSTAPGTQYF. Complete variable domain (other parts from reference TRBV11-2 and TRBJ2-5): EAGVAQSPRYKIIEKRQSVAFWCNPISGHATLYWYQQILGQGPKLLIQFQNNGVVDDSQLPKDRFSAERLKGVDSTLKIQPAKLEDSAVYLCASSSTAPGTQYFGPGTRLLVL.